The 21 T cell receptor beta chains presented below share a single source sample, sequenced in a study of early T cells in non-severe SARS-CoV-2 infection. From the 5' RACE reads, TCRdb called clonotypes with MiXCR, one entry per CDR3 protein. Of roughly 30,000 distinct CDR3 sequences listed, about 6% are singletons. This material consisted of whole blood, taken at baseline. The receptors shown here come from an adult who was a healthcare worker with PCR-confirmed SARS-CoV-2 infection or an uninfected control (not recorded which).

The rearrangement links TRBV7-8 to TRBJ2-2; a possible D gene is TRBD1 (6 bases). V was trimmed by 0 bases and J by 6 bases, leaving 11 bases between them. Germline V gene lookup returns CDR1 SGHVS and CDR2 FQNEAQ. The CDR3 totals 15 residues. The chain's CDR3 is CASSLAFKGAGELFF. CDR3 DNA sequence: TGTGCCAGCAGCTTAGCGTTTAAGGGGGCCGGGGAGCTGTTTTTT.

This clonotype showed up just a few times. The DNA of the CDR3 is TGTGCCAGCAGCTGGTCCGGGACGCGGAACACCGGGGAGCTGTTTTTT. Translated: CASSWSGTRNTGELFF. This rearrangement joins TRBV5-6 to TRBJ2-2, with D perhaps assigned TRBD1 or TRBD2 (5 bases each). The germline V and J ends were trimmed by 3 bases and 1 base, with 13 bases remaining between them. Germline CDR1 reads SGHDT; CDR2 reads YYEEEE. This CDR3 spans 16 amino acids.

In its sample, this clonotype was seen many times. The rearrangement joins TRBV28 to TRBJ1-2, with D tentatively TRBD1 (5 bases). Germline V lookup: CDR1 MDHEN, CDR2 SYDVKM. The CDR3 consists of 16 residues. V was cut by 7 bases and J by 4 bases, with 22 bases left in between. CDR3 sequence: CASTYQGAEGAYGYTF. The CDR3 DNA sequence: TGTGCCAGCACCTACCAAGGGGCAGAGGGCGCCTATGGCTACACCTTC.

This clonotype was seen more than once but under ten times. The chain combines TRBV25-1 with TRBJ1-4, with TRBD1 identical over 9 bases. Trimming took 5 bases from V and 6 from J; bases not matched to a gene: 4. Per the germline V gene, CDR1 is MGHDK and CDR2 is SYGVNS. This CDR3 region has 14 residues. DNA for the CDR3: TGTGCCAGCAGTAAACAGGGGGCGCATGAAAAACTGTTTTTT. Its translation is CASSKQGAHEKLFF.

Only a few counts were recorded for this clonotype. The V call is TRBV7-8, the J call TRBJ2-1; D call uncertain. The V end lost 5 bases, the J end lost 7 bases, and 12 bases lay between the germline ends. CDR1 and CDR2 (germline): SGHVS, FQNEAQ. This CDR3 comprises 13 residues. CDR3 sequence reads: CASSHGESNEQFF. CDR3 sequence (DNA): TGTGCCAGCAGCCACGGTGAATCAAATGAGCAGTTCTTC.

This chain joins TRBV5-1 and TRBJ1-5; D not resolved. This CDR3 has 15 amino acids. V was clipped by 0 bases and J by 0 bases, with 7 bases between them. The germline V gene encodes CDR1 SGHRS and CDR2 YFSETQ. CDR3 loop: CASSLGGYSNQPQHF. The CDR3 bases are TGCGCCAGCAGCTTGGGCGGTTATAGCAATCAGCCCCAGCATTTT. Together with reference TRBV5-1 and TRBJ1-5, the CDR3 gives the full variable domain: KAGVTQTPRYLIKTRGQQVTLSCSPISGHRSVSWYQQTPGQGLQFLFEYFSETQRNKGNFPGRFSGRQFSNSRSEMNVSTLELGDSALYLCASSLGGYSNQPQHFGDGTRLSIL.

The sample holds many counts of this clonotype. The chain combines TRBV28 with TRBJ2-7; TRBD2 aligns across 13 bases. V dropped 6 bases and J dropped 6; count of bases not matched to a gene: 2. CDR3 length: 13 amino acids. From germline, CDR1 is MDHEN and CDR2 SYDVKM. The CDR3 nucleotides are TGTGCCAGCAGACTAGCGGGAGGGTCCGAGCAGTACTTC. Amino acid sequence: CASRLAGGSEQYF.

This clonotype occurred many times. The chain employs TRBV3-1 and TRBJ1-1; a possible D gene is TRBD1 (5 bases). Trimming removed 2 bases at V and 2 bases at J, with 9 bases between. Germline V gene data show CDR1 as LGHDT and CDR2 as YNNKEL (reference sequence). The CDR3 is made up of 14 amino acids. The CDR3 coding sequence is TGTGCCAGCAGCCAAAAGGGGTATAACACTGAAGCTTTCTTT. Residues: CASSQKGYNTEAFF. The whole variable domain, remainder taken from reference TRBV3-1 and TRBJ1-1, is DTAVSQTPKYLVTQMGNDKSIKCEQNLGHDTMYWYKQDSKKFLKIMFSYNNKELIINETVPNRFSPKSPDKAHLNLHINSLELGDSAVYFCASSQKGYNTEAFFGQGTRLTVV.

This clonotype came up many times. The V gene is TRBV5-1, the J gene TRBJ2-1, with a possible D match to TRBD1 (5 bases). The CDR3 contains 16 residues. Trimming pared 4 bases from V and 1 base from J, leaving 15 bases between. Looked up from germline, CDR1 is SGHRS and CDR2 is YFSETQ. CDR3 in DNA: TGCGCCAGCAGCGCCCCGGACCAGGGATCCTACAATGAGCAGTTCTTC. Its protein product is CASSAPDQGSYNEQFF.

This clonotype came up a few times. The chain employs TRBV5-1 and TRBJ2-1; 8 nucleotides agree with TRBD2. The germline gives CDR1 SGHRS, CDR2 YFSETQ. The CDR3 loop spans 14 amino acids. V trimming: 3 bases; J trimming: 6 bases; junction bases outside the gene matches: 5. CDR3 coding DNA: TGCGCCAGCAGCTCCGGGACTAGTTCCAATGAGCAGTTCTTC. Translating it yields CASSSGTSSNEQFF.

In its sample, this clonotype was seen many times. This rearrangement joins TRBV20-1 to TRBJ2-1, with 8 bases lining up with TRBD2. Germline loops: CDR1 DFQATT, CDR2 SNEGSKA (reference sequence). V lost 6 bases and J lost 6; bases outside the gene matches: 10. The CDR3 is 14 residues long. The CDR3 DNA sequence: TGCAGTGCCATCAGCGGGGGAGGCCGCAATGAGCAGTTCTTC. The encoded protein is CSAISGGGRNEQFF.

Ten or more counts support this clonotype. V gene TRBV6-4 combines with J gene TRBJ2-1; 8 bases agree with TRBD2. V lost 3 bases to trimming and J lost 2 bases; unmatched junction nucleotides: 3. Germline V gene lookup returns CDR1 MRHNA and CDR2 SNTAGT. The CDR3 is 15 residues long. The CDR3 loop reads CASSEGAGAYNEQFF. The CDR3 DNA sequence: TGTGCCAGCAGTGAGGGAGCGGGAGCCTACAATGAGCAGTTCTTC.

A remark on this clonotype: The junction departs from the called germline gene at one end, perhaps through a read error. The V call is TRBV12-5, the J call TRBJ2-2, with 11 bases lining up with TRBD2. Germline-derived CDR1 and CDR2 are LGHNT and FRNRAP. The CDR3 runs to 18 residues. The CDR3: CASGLTYLAGGRNGELIF. CDR3 DNA: TGTGCTAGTGGTTTGACCTACCTAGCGGGAGGACGGAACGGGGAGCTGATTTTT. The complete variable domain, with remaining parts taken from reference TRBV12-5 and TRBJ2-2, reads DARVTQTPRHKVTEMGQEVTMRCQPILGHNTVFWYRQTMMQGLELLAYFRNRAPLDDSGMPKDRFSAEMPDATLATLKIQPSEPRDSAVYFCASGLTYLAGGRNGELIFGEGSRLTVL.

This clonotype was counted between two and nine times. The V gene is TRBV10-3, the J gene TRBJ2-4; D remains unclear. V lost 0 bases to trimming and J lost 8 bases, with 14 bases between them. The CDR3 totals 15 residues. CDR1 and CDR2 (germline): ENHRY, SYGVKD. DNA for the CDR3: TGTGCCATCAGTGAGTCGGTTATTCCACCGGACATTCAGTACTTC. Its protein product is CAISESVIPPDIQYF.

This clonotype was observed many times. The chain joins TRBV15 to TRBJ1-2; D perhaps matches TRBD1 (5 bases). Germline values: CDR1 LNHNV, CDR2 YYDKDF (reference sequence). This CDR3 is 15 amino acids long. The V and J ends lost 4 bases and 0 bases respectively, with 12 bases between them. The CDR3 protein is CATSNPRETNYGYTF. The CDR3 DNA reads as TGTGCCACCAGCAACCCCAGGGAAACTAACTATGGCTACACCTTC.

The V and J genes are TRBV2 and TRBJ2-7, with D maybe TRBD1 (5 bases). V was trimmed by 5 bases and J by 7 bases, leaving 12 bases between them. The length of the CDR3 is 12 residues. Germline CDR1 is SNHLY and CDR2 is FYNNEI. The CDR3 protein is CASSSRDWEQYF. CDR3 sequence (DNA): TGTGCCAGCAGTAGCAGGGATTGGGAGCAGTACTTC.

This clonotype was seen ten or more times. The genes are TRBV5-1 and TRBJ1-6; TRBD1 is a possible D gene (5 bases). Trimming removed 6 bases from V and 3 bases from J, with 13 bases in between. This CDR3 contains 15 residues. CDR1 is SGHRS and CDR2 is YFSETQ in the germline V gene. The CDR3 is CASNLWGFYNSPLHF. The DNA of the CDR3 is TGCGCCAGCAATTTGTGGGGCTTCTATAATTCACCCCTCCACTTT. The complete variable domain, with remaining parts taken from reference TRBV5-1 and TRBJ1-6, reads KAGVTQTPRYLIKTRGQQVTLSCSPISGHRSVSWYQQTPGQGLQFLFEYFSETQRNKGNFPGRFSGRQFSNSRSEMNVSTLELGDSALYLCASNLWGFYNSPLHFGNGTRLTVT.

Turning to this clonotype: With a much larger clone just one base away, this may be a read error. The rearrangement links TRBV7-2 to TRBJ2-3; D uncertain. Deletions cut 4 bases from V and 5 bases from J, with 13 bases between. The CDR3 totals 14 residues. CDR1 and CDR2 (germline): SGHTA, FQGNSA. Here the CDR3 DNA reads TGTGCCAGCAGCTCCGACTCCCACAAAGATACGCAGTATTTT. Encoded protein: CASSSDSHKDTQYF.

This clonotype was picked up many times. CDR3 DNA: TGTGCCAGTGGGGGCGGGTTATCCTACGAGCAGTACTTC. Protein sequence: CASGGGLSYEQYF. The rearrangement uses TRBV19 and TRBJ2-7; TRBD1 is a possible D gene (6 bases). V lost 8 bases and J 1 base, leaving 12 bases between the germline ends. Germline V lookup: CDR1 LNHDA, CDR2 SQIVND (reference sequence). The CDR3 has 13 amino acids.

The chain employs TRBV29-1 and TRBJ2-5; D is possibly TRBD1 (6 bases). V lost 3 bases and J lost 0, with 20 bases in between. The CDR3 is 17 amino acids. The germline CDR1 and CDR2 sequences are SQVTM and ANQGSEA. The CDR3 is CSVDPEAGVTYQETQYF. CDR3 coding DNA: TGCAGCGTTGACCCCGAAGCAGGGGTTACGTACCAAGAGACCCAGTACTTC.

This clonotype was seen at least ten times. The gene calls are TRBV7-8 and TRBJ2-7; unclear D gene. Germline V gives CDR1 SGHVS, CDR2 FQNEAQ. The CDR3 length is 14 residues. V shed 3 bases and J shed 2 bases, with 11 bases lying between them. The chain's CDR3 is CASSFGPTAYEQYF. DNA of the CDR3: TGTGCCAGCAGCTTTGGACCCACGGCCTACGAGCAGTACTTC.